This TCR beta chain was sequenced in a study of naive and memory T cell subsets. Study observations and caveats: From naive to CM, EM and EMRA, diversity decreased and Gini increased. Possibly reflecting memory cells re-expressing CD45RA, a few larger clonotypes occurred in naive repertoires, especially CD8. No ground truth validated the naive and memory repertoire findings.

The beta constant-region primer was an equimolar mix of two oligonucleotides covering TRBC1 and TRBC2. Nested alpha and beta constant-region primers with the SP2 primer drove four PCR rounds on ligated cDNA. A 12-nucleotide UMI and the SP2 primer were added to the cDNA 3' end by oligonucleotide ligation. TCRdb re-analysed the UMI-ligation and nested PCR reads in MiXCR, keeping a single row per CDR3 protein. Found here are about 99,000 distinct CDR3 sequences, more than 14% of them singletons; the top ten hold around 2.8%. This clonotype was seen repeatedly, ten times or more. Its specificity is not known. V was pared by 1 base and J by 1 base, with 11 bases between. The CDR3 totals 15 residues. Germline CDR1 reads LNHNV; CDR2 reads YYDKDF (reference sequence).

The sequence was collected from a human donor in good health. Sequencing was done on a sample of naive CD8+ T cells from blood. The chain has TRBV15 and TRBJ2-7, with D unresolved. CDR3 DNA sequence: TGTGCCACCAGCAGAGGCCTACAGAATTCCTACGAGCAGTACTTC. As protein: CATSRGLQNSYEQYF.